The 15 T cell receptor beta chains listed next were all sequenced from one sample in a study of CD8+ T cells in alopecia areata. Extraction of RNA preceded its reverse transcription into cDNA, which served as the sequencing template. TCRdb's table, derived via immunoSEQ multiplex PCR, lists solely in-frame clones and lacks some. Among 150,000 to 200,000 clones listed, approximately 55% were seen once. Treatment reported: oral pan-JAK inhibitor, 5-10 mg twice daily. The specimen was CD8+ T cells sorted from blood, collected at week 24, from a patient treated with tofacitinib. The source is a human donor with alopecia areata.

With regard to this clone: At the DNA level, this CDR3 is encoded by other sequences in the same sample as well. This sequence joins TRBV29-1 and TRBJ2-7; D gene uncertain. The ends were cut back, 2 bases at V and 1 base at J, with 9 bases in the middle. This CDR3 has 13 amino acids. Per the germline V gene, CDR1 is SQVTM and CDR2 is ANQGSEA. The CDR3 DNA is TGCAGCGTTGAAAGCCAGGAGTCCTACGAGCAGTACTTC. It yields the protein CSVESQESYEQYF.

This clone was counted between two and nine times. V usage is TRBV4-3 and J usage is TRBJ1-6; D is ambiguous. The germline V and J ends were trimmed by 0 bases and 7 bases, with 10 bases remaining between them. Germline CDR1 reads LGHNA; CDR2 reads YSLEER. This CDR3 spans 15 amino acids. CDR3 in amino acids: CASSQEFASNSPLHF. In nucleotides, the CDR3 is TGCGCCAGCAGCCAAGAGTTTGCCAGCAATTCACCCCTCCACTTT.

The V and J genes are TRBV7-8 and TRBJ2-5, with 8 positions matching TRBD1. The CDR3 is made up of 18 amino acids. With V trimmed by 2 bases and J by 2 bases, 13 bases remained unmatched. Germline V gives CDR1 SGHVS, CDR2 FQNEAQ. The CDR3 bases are TGTGCCAGCAGCTTAAGGATATGGCTCGACAGGGGTCAAGAGACCCAGTACTTC. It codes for CASSLRIWLDRGQETQYF.

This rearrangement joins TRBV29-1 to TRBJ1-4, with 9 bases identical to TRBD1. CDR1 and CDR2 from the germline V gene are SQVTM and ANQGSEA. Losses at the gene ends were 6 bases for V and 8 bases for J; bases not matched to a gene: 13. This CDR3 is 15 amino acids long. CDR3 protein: CSVRLSRDRAEKLFF. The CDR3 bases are TGCAGCGTCCGATTAAGCCGGGACAGGGCCGAAAAACTGTTTTTT.

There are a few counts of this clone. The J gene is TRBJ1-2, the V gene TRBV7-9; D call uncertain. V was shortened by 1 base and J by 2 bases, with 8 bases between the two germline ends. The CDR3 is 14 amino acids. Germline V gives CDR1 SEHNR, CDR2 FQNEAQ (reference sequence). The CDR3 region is CASSLVGENYGYTF. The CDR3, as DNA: TGTGCCAGCAGCTTAGTAGGAGAGAACTATGGCTACACCTTC.

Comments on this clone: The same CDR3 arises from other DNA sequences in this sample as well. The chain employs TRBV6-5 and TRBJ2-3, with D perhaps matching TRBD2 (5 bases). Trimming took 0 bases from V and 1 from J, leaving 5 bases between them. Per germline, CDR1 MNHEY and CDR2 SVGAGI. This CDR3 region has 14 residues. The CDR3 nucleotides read TGTGCCAGCAGTTACTCCGGGGGCACAGATACGCAGTATTTT. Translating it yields CASSYSGGTDTQYF.

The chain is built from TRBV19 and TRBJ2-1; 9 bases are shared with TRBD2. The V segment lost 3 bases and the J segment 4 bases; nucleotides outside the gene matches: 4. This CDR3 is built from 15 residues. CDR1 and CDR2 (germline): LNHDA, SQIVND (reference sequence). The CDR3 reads CASSIASGEYNEQFF. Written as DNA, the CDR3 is TGTGCCAGTAGTATCGCTAGCGGGGAATACAATGAGCAGTTCTTC.

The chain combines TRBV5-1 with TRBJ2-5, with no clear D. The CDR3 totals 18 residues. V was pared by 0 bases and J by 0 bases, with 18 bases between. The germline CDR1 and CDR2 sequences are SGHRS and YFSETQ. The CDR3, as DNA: TGCGCCAGCAGCTTGGAGGGCACTGGCTCCAAGTACCAAGAGACCCAGTACTTC. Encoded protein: CASSLEGTGSKYQETQYF.

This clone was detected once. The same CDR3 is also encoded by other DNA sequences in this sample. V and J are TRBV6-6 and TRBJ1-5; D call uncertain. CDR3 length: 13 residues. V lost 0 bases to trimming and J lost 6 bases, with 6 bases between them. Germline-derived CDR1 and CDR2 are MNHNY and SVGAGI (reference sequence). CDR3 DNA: TGTGCCAGCAGTTACTCGTGGGGTCAGCCCCAGCATTTT. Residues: CASSYSWGQPQHF.

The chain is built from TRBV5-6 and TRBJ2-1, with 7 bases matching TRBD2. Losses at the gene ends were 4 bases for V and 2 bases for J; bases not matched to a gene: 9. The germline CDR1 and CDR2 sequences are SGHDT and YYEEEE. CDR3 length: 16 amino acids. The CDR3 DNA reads TGTGCCAGCAGCCCAACTTCGGGGGGTGCCTACAATGAGCAGTTCTTC. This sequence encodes CASSPTSGGAYNEQFF.

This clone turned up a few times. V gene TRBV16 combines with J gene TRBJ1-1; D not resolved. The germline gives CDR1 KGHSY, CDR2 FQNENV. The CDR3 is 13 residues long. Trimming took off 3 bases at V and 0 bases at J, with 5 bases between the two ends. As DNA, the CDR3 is TGTGCCAGCAGCCACTCGGTGAACACTGAAGCTTTCTTT. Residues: CASSHSVNTEAFF. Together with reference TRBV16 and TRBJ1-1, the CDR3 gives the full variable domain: GEEVAQTPKHLVRGEGQKAKLYCAPIKGHSYVFWYQQVLKNEFKFLISFQNENVFDETGMPKERFSAKCLPNSPCSLEIQATKLEDSAVYFCASSHSVNTEAFFGQGTRLTVV.

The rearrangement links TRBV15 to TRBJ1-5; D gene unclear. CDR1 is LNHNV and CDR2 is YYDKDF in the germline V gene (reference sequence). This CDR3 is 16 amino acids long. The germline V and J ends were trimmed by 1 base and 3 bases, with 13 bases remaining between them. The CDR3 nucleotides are TGTGCCACCAGCAGAGTTGGAGGGAGCAACAATCAGCCCCAGCATTTT. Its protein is CATSRVGGSNNQPQHF.

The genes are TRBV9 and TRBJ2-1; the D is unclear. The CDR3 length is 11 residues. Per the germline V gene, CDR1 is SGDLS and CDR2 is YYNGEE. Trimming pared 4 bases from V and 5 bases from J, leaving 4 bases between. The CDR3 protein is CASSLNNEQFF. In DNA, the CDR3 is TGTGCCAGCAGCCTCAACAATGAGCAGTTCTTC.

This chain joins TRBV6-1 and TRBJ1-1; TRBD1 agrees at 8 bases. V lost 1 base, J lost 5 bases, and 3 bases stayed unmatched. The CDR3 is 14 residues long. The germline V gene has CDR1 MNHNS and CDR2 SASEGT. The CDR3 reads CASSEDRGWTEAFF. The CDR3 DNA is TGTGCCAGCAGTGAAGACAGGGGGTGGACTGAAGCTTTCTTT.

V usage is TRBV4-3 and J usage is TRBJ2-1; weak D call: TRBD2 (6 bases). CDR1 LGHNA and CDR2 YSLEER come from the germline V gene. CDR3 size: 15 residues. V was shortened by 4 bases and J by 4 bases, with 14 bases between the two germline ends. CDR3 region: CASSPSIGGYNEQFF. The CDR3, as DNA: TGCGCCAGCAGCCCAAGCATTGGGGGGTACAATGAGCAGTTCTTC.